Below are 29 T cell receptor gamma chains sequenced from a single sample in a study of Vδ1+ human thymocytes. The template was reverse-transcribed extracted RNA. Multiplex PCR used pooled V-gene forward primers and a constant-region reverse primer to amplify CDR3s. With CATT, TCRdb re-called clones from the multiplex PCR reads. The table records approximately 7,000 gamma-chain clones, approximately 38% of them present only once. Points from the study as a whole: Highly polyclonal TRG and TRD repertoires with Gaussian CDR3 length distributions appeared in thymus.

No antigen has been identified for these receptors. The sequenced sample was Vdelta1+ gamma-delta thymocytes from the thymus. Subset noted: FACS-sorted CD3+ TCRalphabeta- TCRVdelta1+ TCRVdelta2- thymocytes. These receptors were obtained from a boy younger than two who had congenital heart surgery.

This rearrangement joins TRGV3 to TRGJ1 or TRGJ2. TCRdb offers no J gene call, so here the DNA was matched to germline to obtain one. Per the germline V gene, CDR1 is VTNTFY and CDR2 is YDVSTARD (reference sequence). There are 14 residues in the CDR3. V was clipped by 3 bases and J by 6 bases; unmatched bases: 11. The CDR3 nucleotides are TGTGCCACCTGGGACCGGAGGGGTTCTTATAAGAAACTCTTT. Amino acids: CATWDRRGSYKKLF.

V and J are TRGV9 and TRGJ1 or TRGJ2. The CDR3 contains 13 residues. Germline CDR1 is GITISATS and CDR2 is ISYDGTV (reference sequence). V gave up 3 bases and J gave up 6 bases; unmatched junction bases: 8. CDR3 residues: CALWEKSSYKKLF. In DNA form, the CDR3 reads TGTGCCTTGTGGGAGAAATCGTCTTATAAGAAACTCTTT.

The J gene is TRGJ1 or TRGJ2, the V gene TRGV4. Assignment of the J gene here rests on matching the DNA to germline, because TCRdb gives none. After removal of 0 bases from V and 9 bases from J, the junction contained 2 bases not matched to a gene. CDR3 length: 11 amino acids. Per the germline V gene, CDR1 is EGSTGY and CDR2 is YDSYTSSV. The DNA for the CDR3 is TGTGCCACCTGGGATGGGCTTAAGAAACTCTTT. This translates into CATWDGLKKLF.

The chain carries TRGV5 and TRGJ1 or TRGJ2. The J gene is absent in TCRdb and was assigned here via DNA matching to germline. Trimming removed 0 bases from V and 1 base from J; junction bases left unmatched: 18. The CDR3 has 19 amino acids. Looked up from germline, CDR1 is VINAFY and CDR2 is YDVSNSKD. CDR3 nucleotides: TGTGCCACCTGGGACAGGCCACCCCTTTATGGCATAAATTATTATAAGAAACTCTTT. It yields the protein CATWDRPPLYGINYYKKLF.

The chain combines TRGV4 with TRGJ1 or TRGJ2. The J gene comes from matching the DNA to germline here; TCRdb lacks it. In germline, CDR1 is EGSTGY, CDR2 YDSYTSSV. V trimming: 3 bases; J trimming: 2 bases; junction bases outside the gene matches: 7. This CDR3 has 14 residues. CDR3 in amino acids: CATWDRPDYYKKLF. In DNA form, the CDR3 reads TGTGCCACCTGGGATAGACCGGATTATTATAAGAAACTCTTT.

This clone was recorded a few times. This chain uses TRGV3 with TRGJP2. In germline, CDR1 is VTNTFY, CDR2 YDVSTARD (reference sequence). Germline trimming cut 0 bases from V and 2 bases from J; bases unmatched to any gene: 3. The CDR3 spans 15 residues. CDR3 sequence reads: CATWDRRSSDWIKTF. Here the CDR3 DNA reads TGTGCCACCTGGGACAGGCGAAGTAGTGATTGGATCAAGACGTTT.

By share, this clone counts as medium-sized. The chain carries TRGV9 and TRGJ1 or TRGJ2. The CDR3 runs to 14 residues. V lost 1 base to trimming and J lost 10 bases; unmatched junction nucleotides: 13. Germline V CDR1 and CDR2: GITISATS, ISYDGTV (reference sequence). CDR3 nucleotide sequence: TGTGCCTTGTGGGAGGTTCCTTGGCATATGAAGAAACTCTTT. It yields the protein CALWEVPWHMKKLF.

The chain is built from TRGV2 and TRGJ1 or TRGJ2. This CDR3 contains 14 residues. Germline assignment: CDR1 EGSNGY and CDR2 YDSYNSKV. After removal of 0 bases from V and 3 bases from J, the junction contained 5 bases not matched to a gene. CDR3 loop: CATWDGPSYYKKLF. The CDR3 DNA reads TGTGCCACCTGGGACGGGCCGAGTTATTATAAGAAACTCTTT.

The chain carries TRGV4 and TRGJ1 or TRGJ2. The J gene, missing from TCRdb, was assigned here through DNA to germline matching. The CDR3 totals 14 residues. J lost 10 bases, V lost 0 bases, and 12 bases had no gene match. CDR1 and CDR2 (germline): EGSTGY, YDSYTSSV. The CDR3 spells CATWDGHRWRKKLF. CDR3 DNA sequence: TGTGCCACCTGGGATGGGCATAGGTGGAGGAAGAAACTCTTT.

This chain connects TRGV8 to TRGJ1 or TRGJ2. The J gene, absent from TCRdb, was called here by matching the DNA to germline. The ends lost 2 bases at V and 10 bases at J; junction bases unmatched: 5. CDR1 and CDR2 (germline): VENAVY, YDSYNSRV. The CDR3 is made up of 11 amino acids. DNA for the CDR3: TGTGCCACCTGGGATATGAGGAAGAAACTCTTT. This encodes CATWDMRKKLF.

The chain uses TRGV5 and TRGJ1 or TRGJ2. V lost 0 bases to trimming and J lost 8 bases; unmatched junction nucleotides: 4. There are 12 residues in the CDR3. Germline CDR1 VINAFY, CDR2 YDVSNSKD. The CDR3 nucleotides read TGTGCCACCTGGGACAGGCAGGATAAGAAACTCTTT. It is translated as CATWDRQDKKLF.

To note about this clone: The sample contains more than one DNA sequence encoding this CDR3. V is TRGV4 and J is TRGJ1 or TRGJ2. The J gene is not listed in TCRdb, so it was assigned here from a DNA match to germline. The germline V gene has CDR1 EGSTGY and CDR2 YDSYTSSV. The CDR3 extends over 14 amino acids. J gave up 0 bases and V 1 base, and 3 bases lay outside the gene matches. CDR3: CATWDGRNYYKKLF. The CDR3 DNA reads TGTGCCACCTGGGATGGACGGAATTATTATAAGAAACTCTTT.

V usage is TRGV5 and J usage is TRGJ1 or TRGJ2. As TCRdb names no J gene, one was assigned here on the basis of a DNA match to germline. Trimming cost V 8 bases and J 8 bases; bases outside gene matches: 3. Germline CDR1 and CDR2: VINAFY and YDVSNSKD. CDR3 length equals 9 residues. CDR3: CATLHKKLF. Written as DNA, the CDR3 is TGTGCCACCTTACATAAGAAACTCTTT.

This chain uses TRGV4 with TRGJ1 or TRGJ2. Because TCRdb records no J gene, it was assigned here through a match of the DNA to germline. Per the germline V gene, CDR1 is EGSTGY and CDR2 is YDSYTSSV. V lost 9 bases, J lost 1 base, and 12 bases stayed unmatched. CDR3 length: 14 residues. CDR3 nucleotides: TGTGCCACCCGGTTTGGCTTTAATTATTATAAGAAACTCTTT. Translating it yields CATRFGFNYYKKLF.

Points on this clone: Germline is not matched at one junction end, which may reflect a read error. The gene calls are TRGV4 and TRGJ1 or TRGJ2. No J gene is reported in TCRdb; it was inferred here by comparing the DNA with germline. CDR3 size: 12 residues. Germline V lookup: CDR1 EGSTGY, CDR2 YDSYTSSV. The CDR3 region is CATGELSPKKLF. The DNA of the CDR3 is TGTGCCACCGGGGAGTTGTCGCCTAAGAAACTCTTT.

This sequence joins TRGV8 and TRGJ1 or TRGJ2. Since TCRdb gives no J gene, matching the DNA to germline was used here to assign it. Germline CDR1 reads VENAVY; CDR2 reads YDSYNSRV. V shed 5 bases and J 0 bases; nucleotides not matched to a gene: 16. The CDR3 loop spans 17 amino acids. The CDR3 is CATWVLNPNSNYYKKLF. CDR3 DNA: TGTGCCACCTGGGTACTAAATCCGAATTCGAATTATTATAAGAAACTCTTT.

V gene TRGV3 combines with J gene TRGJ1 or TRGJ2. The J gene is not listed in TCRdb, so it was assigned here from a DNA match to germline. The CDR3 is made up of 12 amino acids. Germline assignment: CDR1 VTNTFY and CDR2 YDVSTARD (reference sequence). V dropped 8 bases and J dropped 2; count of bases not matched to a gene: 6. CDR3 sequence (DNA): TGTGCCACCTTGGCGCATTATTATAAGAAACTCTTT. Protein: CATLAHYYKKLF.

Of note for this clone: Other DNA sequences from this sample encode an identical CDR3 as well. The rearrangement uses TRGV4 and TRGJ1 or TRGJ2. TCRdb leaves out the J gene; it was filled in here by matching the DNA to germline. The J segment lost 3 bases and the V segment lost 0 bases, leaving 2 bases of the junction unmatched. In germline, CDR1 is EGSTGY, CDR2 YDSYTSSV. The CDR3 runs to 13 residues. This CDR3 is CATWDGAYYKKLF. The CDR3 DNA reads as TGTGCCACCTGGGATGGGGCTTATTATAAGAAACTCTTT.

This clone has more than one count but fewer than ten. The V call is TRGV9, the J call TRGJ1 or TRGJ2. Germline CDR1 GITISATS, CDR2 ISYDGTV (reference sequence). V shed 0 bases, J shed 12 bases, and the junction held 5 bases outside the gene matches. CDR3 size: 11 residues. The CDR3 loop is CALWEVRMKLF. CDR3 nucleotide sequence: TGTGCCTTGTGGGAGGTGCGGATGAAACTCTTT.

This clone was recorded a few times. The chain combines TRGV5 with TRGJ1 or TRGJ2. No J gene was available from TCRdb, and it was assigned here by a germline match of the DNA. Trimming took 5 bases from V and 3 from J; bases not matched to a gene: 10. The CDR3 contains 14 residues. CDR1 and CDR2 from the germline V gene are VINAFY and YDVSNSKD. Here the CDR3 DNA reads TGTGCCACCTGGGCCACGACGCCTTATTATAAGAAACTCTTT. The encoded protein is CATWATTPYYKKLF.

This clone was counted only a few times. This rearrangement joins TRGV9 to TRGJP2. From germline, CDR1 is GITISATS and CDR2 ISYDGTV (reference sequence). With V trimmed by 2 bases and J by 9 bases, 0 bases remained unmatched. CDR3 size: 11 residues. DNA of the CDR3: TGTGCCTTGTGGGAGGATTGGATCAAGACGTTT. Translated, it gives CALWEDWIKTF.

This clone counts as medium-sized. The chain couples TRGV4 to TRGJ1 or TRGJ2. V lost 6 bases, J lost 1 base, and 0 bases stayed unmatched. This CDR3 has 11 residues. In germline, CDR1 is EGSTGY, CDR2 YDSYTSSV. The CDR3 nucleotides are TGTGCCACCTGGAATTATTATAAGAAACTCTTT. Encoded protein: CATWNYYKKLF.

The rearrangement joins TRGV5 to TRGJ1 or TRGJ2. TCRdb leaves out the J gene; it was filled in here by matching the DNA to germline. The V gene's germline CDR1 is VINAFY and CDR2 YDVSNSKD. The CDR3 is 16 amino acids. With V trimmed by 0 bases and J by 4 bases, 12 bases remained unmatched. The CDR3 sequence: CATWDRRNRIYYKKLF. The CDR3 nucleotides are TGTGCCACCTGGGACAGGCGTAACCGGATCTATTATAAGAAACTCTTT.

This clone was recorded a few times. V usage is TRGV9 and J usage is TRGJ1 or TRGJ2. The germline gives CDR1 GITISATS, CDR2 ISYDGTV (reference sequence). The CDR3 loop spans 16 amino acids. With V trimmed by 3 bases and J by 3 bases, 14 bases remained unmatched. The CDR3 spells CALWEPTAGIYYKKLF. The CDR3 DNA reads TGTGCCTTGTGGGAGCCTACCGCGGGAATTTATTATAAGAAACTCTTT.

The V gene is TRGV5, the J gene TRGJ1 or TRGJ2. Matching the DNA to germline supplied the J gene, which TCRdb does not give. Germline CDR1 VINAFY, CDR2 YDVSNSKD. CDR3 length: 14 amino acids. J gave up 10 bases and V 0 bases, and 12 bases lay outside the gene matches. Written as DNA, the CDR3 is TGTGCCACCTGGGACAGGCCCCTCCAAATAAAGAAACTCTTT. It translates to CATWDRPLQIKKLF.

The chain links TRGV8 to TRGJP2. Germline matching of the DNA provided the J gene here, since TCRdb leaves it blank. The CDR3 extends over 15 amino acids. Trimming cost V 5 bases and J 0 bases; bases outside gene matches: 6. The V gene's germline CDR1 is VENAVY and CDR2 YDSYNSRV. CDR3 protein: CATWVRDSSDWIKTF. As DNA, the CDR3 is TGTGCCACCTGGGTCCGAGATAGTAGTGATTGGATCAAGACGTTT.

In its sample, this clone was seen a few times. The chain uses TRGV5 and TRGJ1 or TRGJ2. The CDR3 loop spans 16 amino acids. J lost 0 bases, V lost 0 bases, and 8 bases had no gene match. Germline CDR1 and CDR2: VINAFY and YDVSNSKD. This CDR3 reads CATWDRPTANYYKKLF. The CDR3 DNA is TGTGCCACCTGGGACAGGCCAACCGCGAATTATTATAAGAAACTCTTT.

Only a few counts were recorded for this clone. This rearrangement joins TRGV4 to TRGJ1 or TRGJ2. The V gene's germline CDR1 is EGSTGY and CDR2 YDSYTSSV. Trimming cost V 2 bases and J 8 bases; bases outside gene matches: 3. CDR3 length: 11 residues. The CDR3 nucleotides are TGTGCCACCTGGGATGCCGATAAGAAACTCTTT. Protein sequence: CATWDADKKLF.

The V gene is TRGV9, the J gene TRGJP. No J segment appears in TCRdb, so it was assigned here by matching the sequence to germline. Germline CDR1 reads GITISATS; CDR2 reads ISYDGTV (reference sequence). Germline trimming cut 4 bases from V and 6 bases from J; bases unmatched to any gene: 9. This CDR3 has 17 residues. CDR3 nucleotide sequence: TGTGCCTTGTGGGATGAGGCGCGAGAGTTGGGCAAAAAAATCAAGGTATTT. Its protein product is CALWDEARELGKKIKVF.